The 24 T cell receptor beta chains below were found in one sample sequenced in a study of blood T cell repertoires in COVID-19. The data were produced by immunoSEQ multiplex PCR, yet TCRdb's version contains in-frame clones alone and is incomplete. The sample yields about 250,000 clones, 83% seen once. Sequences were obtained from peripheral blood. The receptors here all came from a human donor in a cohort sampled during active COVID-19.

The chain's CDR3 is CASSINNEQFF. In DNA form, the CDR3 reads TGTGCCAGCAGTATAAACAATGAGCAGTTCTTC. The chain employs TRBV6-5 and TRBJ2-1; unclear D gene. This CDR3 contains 11 residues. The V and J ends lost 5 bases and 5 bases respectively, with 4 bases between them. Looked up from germline, CDR1 is MNHEY and CDR2 is SVGAGI.

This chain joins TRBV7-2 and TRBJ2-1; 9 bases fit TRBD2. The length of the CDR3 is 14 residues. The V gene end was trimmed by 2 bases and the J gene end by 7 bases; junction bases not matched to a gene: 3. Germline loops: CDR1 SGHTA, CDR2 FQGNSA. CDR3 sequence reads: CASSLSSGSNEQFF. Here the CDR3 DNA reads TGTGCCAGCAGCTTAAGTAGCGGGAGTAATGAGCAGTTCTTC.

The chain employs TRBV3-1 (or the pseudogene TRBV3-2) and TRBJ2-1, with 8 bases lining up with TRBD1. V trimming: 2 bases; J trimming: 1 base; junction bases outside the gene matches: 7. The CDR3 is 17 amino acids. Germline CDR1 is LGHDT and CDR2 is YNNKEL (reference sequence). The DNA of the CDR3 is TGTGCCAGCAGCCAACCCGACAGGGGTTGGTCCTACAATGAGCAGTTCTTC. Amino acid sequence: CASSQPDRGWSYNEQFF.

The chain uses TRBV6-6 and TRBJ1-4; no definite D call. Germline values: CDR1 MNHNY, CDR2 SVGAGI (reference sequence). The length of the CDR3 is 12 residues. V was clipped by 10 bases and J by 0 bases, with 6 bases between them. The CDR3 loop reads CATYSTNEKLFF. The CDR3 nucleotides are TGTGCCACTTACTCAACTAATGAAAAACTGTTTTTT.

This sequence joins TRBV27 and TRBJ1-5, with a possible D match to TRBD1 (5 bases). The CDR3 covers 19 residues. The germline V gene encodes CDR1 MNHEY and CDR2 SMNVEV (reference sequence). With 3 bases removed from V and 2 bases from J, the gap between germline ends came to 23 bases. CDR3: CASSFGGTPEGYRNQPQHF. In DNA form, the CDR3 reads TGTGCCAGCAGTTTCGGAGGGACCCCCGAGGGGTATCGCAATCAGCCCCAGCATTTT.

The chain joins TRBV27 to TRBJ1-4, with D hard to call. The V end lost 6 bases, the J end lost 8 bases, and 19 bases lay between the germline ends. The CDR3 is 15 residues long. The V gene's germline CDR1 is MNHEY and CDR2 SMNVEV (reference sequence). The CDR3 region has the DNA TGTGCCAGCAGCCTTATCGGGTCGGCGGGGGAAAAACTGTTTTTT. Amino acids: CASSLIGSAGEKLFF.

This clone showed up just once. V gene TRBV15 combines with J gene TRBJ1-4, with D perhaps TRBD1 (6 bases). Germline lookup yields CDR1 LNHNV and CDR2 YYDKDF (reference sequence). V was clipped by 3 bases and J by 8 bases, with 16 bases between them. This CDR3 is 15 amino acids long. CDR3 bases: TGTGCCACCAGCAGGGACAGTCAAAAAGGGGAAAAACTGTTTTTT. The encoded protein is CATSRDSQKGEKLFF.

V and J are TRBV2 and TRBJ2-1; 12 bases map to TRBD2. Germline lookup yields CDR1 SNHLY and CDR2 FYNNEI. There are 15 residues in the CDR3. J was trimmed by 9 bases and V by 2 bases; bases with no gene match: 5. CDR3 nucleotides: TGTGCCAGCAGTGAAAGACTAGCGGGAGAAAGTGAGCAGTTCTTC. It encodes CASSERLAGESEQFF.

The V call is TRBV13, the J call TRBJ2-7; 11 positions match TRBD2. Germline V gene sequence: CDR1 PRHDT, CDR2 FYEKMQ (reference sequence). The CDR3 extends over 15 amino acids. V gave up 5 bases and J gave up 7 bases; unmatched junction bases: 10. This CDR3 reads CASSLTSGNPWEQYF. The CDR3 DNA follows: TGTGCCAGCAGCCTGACTAGCGGGAACCCGTGGGAGCAGTACTTC.

CDR3 protein: CASSKTGYPEAFF. The CDR3 DNA reads TGTGCCAGCAGCAAGACAGGGTATCCTGAAGCTTTCTTT. The chain couples TRBV7-3 to TRBJ1-1, with 7 bases lining up with TRBD1. This CDR3 region has 13 residues. Germline assignment: CDR1 SGHTA and CDR2 FQGTGA. Germline trimming cut 5 bases from V and 6 bases from J; bases unmatched to any gene: 6.

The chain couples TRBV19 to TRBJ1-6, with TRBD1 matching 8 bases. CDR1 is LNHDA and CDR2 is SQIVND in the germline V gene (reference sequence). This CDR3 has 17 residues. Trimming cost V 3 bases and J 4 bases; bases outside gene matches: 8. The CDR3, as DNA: TGTGCCAGTAGTATTGCAGGGGGCGCATCGTATAATTCACCCCTCCACTTT. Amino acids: CASSIAGGASYNSPLHF.

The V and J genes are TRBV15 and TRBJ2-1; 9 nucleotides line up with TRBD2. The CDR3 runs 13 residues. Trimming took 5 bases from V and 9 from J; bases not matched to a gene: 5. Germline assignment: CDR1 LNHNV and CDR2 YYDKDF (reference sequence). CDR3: CATSPGGRGEQFF. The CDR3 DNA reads TGTGCCACCAGCCCCGGCGGGAGGGGTGAGCAGTTCTTC.

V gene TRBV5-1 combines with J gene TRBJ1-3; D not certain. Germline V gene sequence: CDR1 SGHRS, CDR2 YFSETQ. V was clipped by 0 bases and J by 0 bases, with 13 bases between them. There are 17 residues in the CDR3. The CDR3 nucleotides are TGCGCCAGCAGCTTGGCAACTGTTAAGAGCTCTGGAAACACCATATATTTT. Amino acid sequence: CASSLATVKSSGNTIYF.

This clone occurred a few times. DNA of the CDR3: TGTGCCAGCAGCTTAGATAGGGGAAATCAGCCCCAGCATTTT. This gives the protein CASSLDRGNQPQHF. This chain joins TRBV11-1 and TRBJ1-5, with D possibly TRBD1 on 5 matching bases. Per germline, CDR1 SGHAT and CDR2 FQDESV (reference sequence). V was trimmed by 1 base and J by 4 bases, leaving 8 bases between them. This CDR3 is 14 amino acids long. The full variable domain, its missing parts supplied by reference TRBV11-1 and TRBJ1-5, is EAEVAQSPRYKITEKSQAVAFWCDPISGHATLYWYRQILGQGPELLVQFQDESVVDDSQLPKDRFSAERLKGVDSTLKIQPAELGDSAMYLCASSLDRGNQPQHFGDGTRLSIL.

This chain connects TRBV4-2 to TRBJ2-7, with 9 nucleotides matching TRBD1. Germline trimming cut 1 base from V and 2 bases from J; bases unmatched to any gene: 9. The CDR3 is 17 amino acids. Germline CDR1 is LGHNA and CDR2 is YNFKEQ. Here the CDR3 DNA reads TGTGCCAGCAGCCAAGTTTCGTCGGGACAGGGAACCTACGAGCAGTACTTC. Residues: CASSQVSSGQGTYEQYF.

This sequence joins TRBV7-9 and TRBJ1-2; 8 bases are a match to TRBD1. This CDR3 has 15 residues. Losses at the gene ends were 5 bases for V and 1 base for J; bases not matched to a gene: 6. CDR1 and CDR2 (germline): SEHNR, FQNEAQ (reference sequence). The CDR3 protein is CASSPRQGNNYGYTF. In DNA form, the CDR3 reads TGTGCCAGCAGCCCCCGACAGGGGAATAACTATGGCTACACCTTC.

The CDR3 nucleotides read TGTGCCAGCAAGGGCCAGGGGGTGGGCGAAGAGACCCAGTACTTC. This codes for CASKGQGVGEETQYF. The chain employs TRBV28 and TRBJ2-5; 7 bases agree with TRBD1. The V segment lost 7 bases and the J segment 3 bases; nucleotides outside the gene matches: 11. The CDR3 extends over 15 amino acids. Per the germline V gene, CDR1 is MDHEN and CDR2 is SYDVKM.

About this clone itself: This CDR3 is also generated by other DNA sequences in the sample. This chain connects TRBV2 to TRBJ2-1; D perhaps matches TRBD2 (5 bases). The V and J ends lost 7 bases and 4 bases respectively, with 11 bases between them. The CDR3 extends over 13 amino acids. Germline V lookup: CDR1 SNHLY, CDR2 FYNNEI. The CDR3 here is CASTPGLYNEQFF. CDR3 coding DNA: TGTGCCAGCACCCCGGGGTTATACAATGAGCAGTTCTTC. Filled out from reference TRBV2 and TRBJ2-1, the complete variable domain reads EPEVTQTPSHQVTQMGQEVILRCVPISNHLYFYWYRQILGQKVEFLVSFYNNEISEKSEIFDDQFSVERPDGSNFTLKIRSTKLEDSAMYFCASTPGLYNEQFFGPGTRLTVL.

The CDR3 DNA follows: TGTGCCAGCAGCCGACTAACGGCAGGGGGCCCCGGGGAGCTGTTTTTT. As protein: CASSRLTAGGPGELFF. The chain employs TRBV3-1 (or the pseudogene TRBV3-2) and TRBJ2-2, with TRBD1 identical over 8 bases. V lost 4 bases and J lost 6; bases outside the gene matches: 10. Germline CDR1 is LGHDT and CDR2 is YNNKEL (reference sequence). The length of the CDR3 is 16 residues.

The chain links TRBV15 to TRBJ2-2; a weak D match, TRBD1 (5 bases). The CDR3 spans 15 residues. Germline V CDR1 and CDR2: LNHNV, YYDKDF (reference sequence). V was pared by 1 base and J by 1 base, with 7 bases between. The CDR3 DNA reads TGTGCCACCAGCAGAGTAGGGGTGAACACCGGGGAGCTGTTTTTT. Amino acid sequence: CATSRVGVNTGELFF.

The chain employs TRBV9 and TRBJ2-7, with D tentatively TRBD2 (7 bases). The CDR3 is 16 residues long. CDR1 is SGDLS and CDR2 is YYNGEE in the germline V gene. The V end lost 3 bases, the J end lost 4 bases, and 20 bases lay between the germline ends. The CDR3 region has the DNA TGTGCCAGCAGCGCGGGGGGCCCGTCCCCGGGGTACGAGCAGTACTTC. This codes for CASSAGGPSPGYEQYF.

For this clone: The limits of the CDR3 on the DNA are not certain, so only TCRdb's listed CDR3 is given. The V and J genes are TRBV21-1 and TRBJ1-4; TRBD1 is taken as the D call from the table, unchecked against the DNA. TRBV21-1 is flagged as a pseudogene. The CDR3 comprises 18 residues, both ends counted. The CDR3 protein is CASSPRGWARGANEKLFF.

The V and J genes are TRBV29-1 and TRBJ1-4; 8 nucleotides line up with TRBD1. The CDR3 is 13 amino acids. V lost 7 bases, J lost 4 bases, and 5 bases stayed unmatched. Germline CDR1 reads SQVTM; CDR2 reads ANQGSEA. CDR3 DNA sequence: TGCAGCGCCCGGACAGGGAGTAATGAAAAACTGTTTTTT. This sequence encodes CSARTGSNEKLFF.

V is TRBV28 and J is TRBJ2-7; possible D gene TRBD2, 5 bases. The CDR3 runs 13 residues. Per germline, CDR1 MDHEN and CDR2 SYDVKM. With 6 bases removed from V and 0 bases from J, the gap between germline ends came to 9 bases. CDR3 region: CASRVRASYEQYF. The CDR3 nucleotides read TGTGCCAGCAGGGTGAGGGCCTCCTACGAGCAGTACTTC.